What follows are 22 T cell receptor beta chains derived from one specimen sequenced in a study of beta chain features in type 1 diabetes (dated by TCRdb to between 2018 and 2020). Library preparation used the immunoSEQ multiplex PCR assay. The entire amount of isolated RNA was reverse transcribed using the High Capacity cDNA Reverse Transcription Kit, so the sequenced TCRB transcripts were expressed ones. Here the immuneACCESS table is served through TCRdb, limited to in-frame sequences with V and J called. Missing clones are a known gap in these copies; in checked studies unresolved V genes cover under half, and the rest lacks a known reason. For this sample the table gives some 900,000 clones, of which roughly a sixth were detected only once. The ten largest make up 0.023% of the sample. The sequencing input was naive CD4+ T cells from blood. The cell subset or site label, read with the paper, signifies: true naive CD4+ T cells. These receptors were collected from a woman between 18 and 29 years old in good health.

CDR3 DNA: TGTGCCAGCAGTACCTACAGGGGAGGCGACGAGCAGTACTTC. This encodes CASSTYRGGDEQYF. This rearrangement joins TRBV6-6 to TRBJ2-7, with TRBD1 as a possible D gene (7 bases). Trimming took off 5 bases at V and 5 bases at J, with 16 bases between the two ends. The germline V gene has CDR1 MNHNY and CDR2 SVGAGI (reference sequence). The CDR3 is made up of 14 amino acids.

Only a few counts were recorded for this clone. The chain employs TRBV29-1 and TRBJ2-3; possibly TRBD2 for D (5 bases). The V end lost 6 bases, the J end lost 0 bases, and 13 bases lay between the germline ends. Germline lookup yields CDR1 SQVTM and CDR2 ANQGSEA. The CDR3 is made up of 14 amino acids. CDR3 amino acids: CSVLGSSSTDTQYF. The DNA of the CDR3 is TGCAGCGTACTTGGGAGTAGTAGCACAGATACGCAGTATTTT.

V gene TRBV28 combines with J gene TRBJ1-4; a weak D match, TRBD1 (6 bases). V was pared by 4 bases and J by 8 bases, with 14 bases between. Germline lookup yields CDR1 MDHEN and CDR2 SYDVKM. The CDR3 sequence is 14 residues long. In nucleotides, the CDR3 is TGTGCCAGCAGTTCCCGGGACATCCGGGAAAAACTGTTTTTT. The encoded protein is CASSSRDIREKLFF. The variable domain in full, completed from reference TRBV28 and TRBJ1-4, reads DVKVTQSSRYLVKRTGEKVFLECVQDMDHENMFWYRQDPGLGLRLIYFSYDVKMKEKGDIPEGYSVSREKKERFSLILESASTNQTSMYLCASSSRDIREKLFFGSGTQLSVL.

The rearrangement links TRBV6-5 to TRBJ2-7; 10 bases map to TRBD2. CDR3 size: 14 residues. V lost 8 bases and J lost 3; bases outside the gene matches: 7. The germline gives CDR1 MNHEY, CDR2 SVGAGI. CDR3 bases: TGTGCCAGCGCTCGAGCGGGAGGGAGCTACGAGCAGTACTTC. It translates to CASARAGGSYEQYF.

This clone was counted only a few times. The V and J genes are TRBV10-3 and TRBJ2-7; 9 bases line up with TRBD1. This CDR3 is built from 16 residues. V was clipped by 4 bases and J by 1 base; unmatched bases: 8. CDR1 and CDR2 from the germline V gene are ENHRY and SYGVKD. CDR3 DNA sequence: TGTGCCATCAGTGGACAGGGGGACAGAAGATCCTACGAGCAGTACTTC. This codes for CAISGQGDRRSYEQYF.

This clone was counted between two and nine times. At the DNA level, this CDR3 is encoded by other sequences in the same sample as well. V is TRBV9 and J is TRBJ2-7; no reliable D call. Trimming left V 1 base short and J 0 bases short, with 8 bases between. CDR3 length: 14 amino acids. Germline values: CDR1 SGDLS, CDR2 YYNGEE. The CDR3 nucleotides are TGTGCCAGCAGCGTATCCCTGGGCTCCTACGAGCAGTACTTC. Translated, it gives CASSVSLGSYEQYF.

This clone was observed a handful of times. This sequence joins TRBV7-8 and TRBJ2-1, with a possible D match to TRBD2 (5 bases). The CDR3 totals 16 residues. Trimming stripped 0 bases from V and 4 bases from J, with 13 bases between. From germline, CDR1 is SGHVS and CDR2 FQNEAQ. In nucleotides, the CDR3 is TGTGCCAGCAGCTTAGCGCCGGACGGAGGATACAATGAGCAGTTCTTC. Translated, it gives CASSLAPDGGYNEQFF. Variable domain in full (rest from reference TRBV7-8 and TRBJ2-1): GAGVSQSPRYKVAKRGQDVALRCDPISGHVSLFWYQQALGQGPEFLTYFQNEAQLDKSGLPSDRFFAERPEGSVSTLKIQRTQQEDSAVYLCASSLAPDGGYNEQFFGPGTRLTVL.

The table lists this clone with a few counts. The chain joins TRBV9 to TRBJ2-1; TRBD1 matches 10 bases. This CDR3 region has 17 residues. Germline values: CDR1 SGDLS, CDR2 YYNGEE. V lost 3 bases, J lost 9 bases, and 15 bases stayed unmatched. Written as DNA, the CDR3 is TGTGCCAGCAGCGCAGAACCGGGACAGGGGTTGTTTGGTGAGCAGTTCTTC. Amino acid sequence: CASSAEPGQGLFGEQFF. Full variable domain (missing parts from reference TRBV9 and TRBJ2-1): DSGVTQTPKHLITATGQRVTLRCSPRSGDLSVYWYQQSLDQGLQFLIQYYNGEERAKGNILERFSAQQFPDLHSELNLSSLELGDSALYFCASSAEPGQGLFGEQFFGPGTRLTVL.

The chain is built from TRBV29-1 and TRBJ2-7, with TRBD1 matching over 10 bases. Germline values: CDR1 SQVTM, CDR2 ANQGSEA. There are 13 residues in the CDR3. V shed 4 bases, J shed 5 bases, and the junction held 5 bases outside the gene matches. The CDR3 coding sequence is TGCAGCGTTGGGACAGGGGGACCGGACGAGCAGTACTTC. It is translated as CSVGTGGPDEQYF.

The chain combines TRBV25-1 with TRBJ2-7; D ambiguous. Germline V CDR1 and CDR2: MGHDK, SYGVNS. Trimming removed 5 bases at V and 4 bases at J, with 6 bases between. The CDR3 has 11 amino acids. DNA of the CDR3: TGTGCCAGCAGTCTTCTGTACGAGCAGTACTTC. Its protein is CASSLLYEQYF.

The chain is built from TRBV7-2 and TRBJ2-7; possible D gene TRBD1, 6 bases. The CDR3 runs to 16 residues. The V gene's germline CDR1 is SGHTA and CDR2 FQGNSA. Trimming cost V 5 bases and J 3 bases, with 20 bases left between them. DNA for the CDR3: TGTGCCAGCAGCACTCTCGCCGCGACAGGAAACTACGAGCAGTACTTC. Amino acid sequence: CASSTLAATGNYEQYF. The variable domain in full, completed from reference TRBV7-2 and TRBJ2-7, reads GAGVSQSPSNKVTEKGKDVELRCDPISGHTALYWYRQSLGQGLEFLIYFQGNSAPDKSGLPSDRFSAERTGGSVSTLTIQRTQQEDSAVYLCASSTLAATGNYEQYFGPGTRLTVT.

The chain carries TRBV28 and TRBJ2-1; 15 nucleotides match TRBD2. The CDR3 is made up of 20 amino acids. With 3 bases clipped from V and 2 bases from J, the junction kept 11 bases outside the gene matches. Germline V CDR1 and CDR2: MDHEN, SYDVKM. CDR3 region: CASSFGGLAGGSGTYNEQFF. CDR3 sequence (DNA): TGTGCCAGCAGTTTTGGGGGACTAGCGGGAGGTTCTGGGACCTACAATGAGCAGTTCTTC. The full variable domain, in which reference TRBV28 and TRBJ2-1 provide the parts outside the CDR3, is DVKVTQSSRYLVKRTGEKVFLECVQDMDHENMFWYRQDPGLGLRLIYFSYDVKMKEKGDIPEGYSVSREKKERFSLILESASTNQTSMYLCASSFGGLAGGSGTYNEQFFGPGTRLTVL.

Only a few counts were recorded for this clone. This chain connects TRBV4-1 to TRBJ2-5, with D uncertain. CDR1 and CDR2 from the germline V gene are MGHRA and YSYEKL. The V end lost 1 base, the J end lost 12 bases, and 15 bases lay between the germline ends. There are 13 residues in the CDR3. The CDR3 region has the DNA TGCGCCAGCAGCCAAGTAGCCACAGAAGTAAAGTACTTC. Translating it yields CASSQVATEVKYF.

This chain links TRBV4-3 with TRBJ2-1; TRBD2 matches at 12 bases. The length of the CDR3 is 16 residues. Germline V gene lookup returns CDR1 LGHNA and CDR2 YSLEER. V lost 4 bases to trimming and J lost 3 bases; unmatched junction nucleotides: 4. In DNA form, the CDR3 reads TGCGCCAGCAGCCTACTACTAGCGGGAGGCTACAATGAGCAGTTCTTC. Protein sequence: CASSLLLAGGYNEQFF.

With regard to this clone: Other DNA sequences of this sample code for an identical CDR3. V and J are TRBV7-9 and TRBJ2-1, with D tentatively TRBD2 (6 bases). V lost 6 bases to trimming and J lost 0 bases, with 12 bases between them. Germline CDR1 is SEHNR and CDR2 is FQNEAQ (reference sequence). The CDR3 length is 15 residues. Written as DNA, the CDR3 is TGTGCCAGCAGTCGTAGCGGAAGCTCCTACAATGAGCAGTTCTTC. As protein: CASSRSGSSYNEQFF.

In its sample, this clone was seen a few times. This chain links TRBV28 with TRBJ1-5, with TRBD1 matching 9 bases. V shed 3 bases and J 7 bases; nucleotides not matched to a gene: 4. The CDR3 sequence is 14 residues long. From germline, CDR1 is MDHEN and CDR2 SYDVKM. CDR3 residues: CASSLGQGRQPQHF. The CDR3 DNA sequence: TGTGCCAGCAGTTTGGGACAGGGTAGGCAGCCCCAGCATTTT.

This clone was observed a few times. Different DNA sequences within this sample yield the same CDR3. V and J are TRBV15 and TRBJ2-5; possible D gene TRBD2, 5 bases. Matching the DNA end better, TRBJ2-7 makes the J call doubtful. CDR3 length: 13 amino acids. CDR1 is LNHNV and CDR2 is YYDKDF in the germline V gene (reference sequence). The CDR3 DNA is TGTGCCACCAGCAGAGATCGGGGCTACGAGCAGTACTTC. Translation: CATSRDRGYEQYF.

This clone was picked up one time. The chain is built from TRBV9 and TRBJ2-2; 7 bases are a match to TRBD1. The CDR3 sequence is 14 residues long. The V and J ends lost 4 bases and 3 bases, in that order; junction bases with no gene match: 3. Germline V gene data show CDR1 as SGDLS and CDR2 as YYNGEE. The CDR3 protein is CASSRTGHTGELFF. CDR3 sequence (DNA): TGTGCCAGCAGCCGGACAGGCCACACCGGGGAGCTGTTTTTT.

The rearrangement joins TRBV7-2 to TRBJ2-1; 8 bases agree with TRBD2. Germline CDR1 is SGHTA and CDR2 is FQGNSA. The trim removed 2 bases at V and 6 bases at J, leaving 3 bases unmatched. The CDR3 sequence is 14 residues long. The chain's CDR3 is CASSLSGSGNEQFF. The CDR3 DNA sequence: TGTGCCAGCAGCTTAAGCGGGAGTGGCAATGAGCAGTTCTTC.

V usage is TRBV19 and J usage is TRBJ2-3; weak D call: TRBD2 (7 bases). The CDR3 contains 15 residues. Germline V gives CDR1 LNHDA, CDR2 SQIVND (reference sequence). V was shortened by 2 bases and J by 6 bases, with 15 bases between the two germline ends. The CDR3 DNA sequence: TGTGCCAGTAGTATAAGGGCCGGCGGGGGCGATACGCAGTATTTT. The encoded protein is CASSIRAGGGDTQYF.

J is TRBJ1-1 and V is TRBV7-2; TRBD1 aligns across 7 bases. CDR3 size: 16 residues. Trimming removed 6 bases from V and 4 bases from J; junction bases left unmatched: 14. In germline, CDR1 is SGHTA, CDR2 FQGNSA. CDR3 protein: CASSPRAGGRGTEAFF. In DNA, the CDR3 is TGTGCCAGCAGTCCAAGGGCAGGGGGTCGAGGCACTGAAGCTTTCTTT.

This clone was counted a few times. The J gene is TRBJ2-1, the V gene TRBV20-1; unclear D gene. The V gene's germline CDR1 is DFQATT and CDR2 SNEGSKA (reference sequence). This CDR3 has 11 amino acids. The DNA of the CDR3 is TGCAGCCGGACCACCTACAATGAGCAGTTCTTC. Its translation: CSRTTYNEQFF.